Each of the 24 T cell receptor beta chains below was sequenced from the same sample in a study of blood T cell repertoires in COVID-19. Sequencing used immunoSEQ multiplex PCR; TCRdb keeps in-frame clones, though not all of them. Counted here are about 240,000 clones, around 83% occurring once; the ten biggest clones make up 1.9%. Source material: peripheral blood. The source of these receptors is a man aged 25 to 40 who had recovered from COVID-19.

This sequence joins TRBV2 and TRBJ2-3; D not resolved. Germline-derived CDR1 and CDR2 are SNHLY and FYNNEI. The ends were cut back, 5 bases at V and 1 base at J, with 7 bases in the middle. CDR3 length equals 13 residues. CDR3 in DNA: TGTGCCAGCAGTCCCCAGGGCACAGATACGCAGTATTTT. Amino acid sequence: CASSPQGTDTQYF.

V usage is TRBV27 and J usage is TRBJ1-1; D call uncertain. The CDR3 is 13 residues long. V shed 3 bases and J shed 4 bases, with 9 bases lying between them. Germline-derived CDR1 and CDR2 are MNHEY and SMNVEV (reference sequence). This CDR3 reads CASSFWSGTEAFF. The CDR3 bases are TGTGCCAGCAGTTTCTGGTCAGGCACTGAAGCTTTCTTT.

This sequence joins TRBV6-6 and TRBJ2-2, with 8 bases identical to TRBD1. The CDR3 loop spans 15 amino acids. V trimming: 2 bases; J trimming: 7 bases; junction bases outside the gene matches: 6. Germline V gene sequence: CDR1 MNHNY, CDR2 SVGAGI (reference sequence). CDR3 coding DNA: TGTGCCAGCAGTTACCTGACAGGGGACTTCGGGGAGCTGTTTTTT. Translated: CASSYLTGDFGELFF.

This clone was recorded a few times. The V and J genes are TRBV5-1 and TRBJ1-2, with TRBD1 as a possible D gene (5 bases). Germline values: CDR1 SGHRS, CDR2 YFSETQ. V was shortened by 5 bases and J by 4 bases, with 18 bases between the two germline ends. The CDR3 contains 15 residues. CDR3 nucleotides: TGCGCCAGCAGAAACGCACTTAAGGGGCTCTATGGCTACACCTTC. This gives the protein CASRNALKGLYGYTF.

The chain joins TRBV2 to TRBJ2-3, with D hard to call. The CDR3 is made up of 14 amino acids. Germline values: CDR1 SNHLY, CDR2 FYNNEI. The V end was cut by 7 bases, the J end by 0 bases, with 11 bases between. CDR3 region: CASKRLASTDTQYF. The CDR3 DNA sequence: TGTGCCAGCAAGAGACTCGCTAGCACAGATACGCAGTATTTT.

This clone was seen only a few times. Here the CDR3 DNA reads TGTGCCAGCAGCCCCGGGGGAGGAGGGGTAGCAGGTGAAAAACTGTTTTTT. Protein product: CASSPGGGGVAGEKLFF. The V call is TRBV5-4, the J call TRBJ1-4; possibly TRBD1 for D (5 bases). Trimming shortened V by 4 bases and J by 7 bases, and 23 bases separated the two germline ends. Germline-derived CDR1 and CDR2 are SGHNT and YYREEE (reference sequence). CDR3 length: 17 amino acids.

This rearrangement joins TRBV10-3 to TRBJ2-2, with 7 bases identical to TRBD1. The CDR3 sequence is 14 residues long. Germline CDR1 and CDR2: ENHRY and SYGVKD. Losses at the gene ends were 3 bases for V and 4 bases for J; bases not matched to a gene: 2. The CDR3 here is CAISERQGTGELFF. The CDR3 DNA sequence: TGTGCCATCAGTGAACGACAGGGCACCGGGGAGCTGTTTTTT.

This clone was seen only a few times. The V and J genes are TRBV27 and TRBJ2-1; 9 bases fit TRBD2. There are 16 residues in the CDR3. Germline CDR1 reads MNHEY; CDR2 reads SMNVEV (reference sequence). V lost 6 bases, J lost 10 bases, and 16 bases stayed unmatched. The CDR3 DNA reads TGTGCCAGCAGCCCCCTCGGGAGTAGCGGGGGAGGCGAGCAGTTCTTC. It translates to CASSPLGSSGGGEQFF.

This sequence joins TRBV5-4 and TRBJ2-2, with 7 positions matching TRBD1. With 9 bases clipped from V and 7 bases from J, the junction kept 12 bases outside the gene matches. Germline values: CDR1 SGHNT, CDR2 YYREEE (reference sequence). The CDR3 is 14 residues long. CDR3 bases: TGTGCCAACTCCCGGGACAGCTCGGGCGGGGAGCTGTTTTTT. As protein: CANSRDSSGGELFF. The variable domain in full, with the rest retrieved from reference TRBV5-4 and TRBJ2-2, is ETGVTQSPTHLIKTRGQQVTLRCSSQSGHNTVSWYQQALGQGPQFIFQYYREEENGRGNFPPRFSGLQFPNYSSELNVNALELDDSALYLCANSRDSSGGELFFGEGSRLTVL.

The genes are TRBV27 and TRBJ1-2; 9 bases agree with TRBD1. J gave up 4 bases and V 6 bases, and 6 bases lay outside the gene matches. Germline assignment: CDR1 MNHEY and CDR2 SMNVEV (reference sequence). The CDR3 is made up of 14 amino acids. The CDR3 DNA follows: TGTGCCAGCAGCCGACAGGGGGAAGGCTATGGCTACACCTTC. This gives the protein CASSRQGEGYGYTF.

The CDR3 loop is CASSKQPSGVADTQYF. Written as DNA, the CDR3 is TGCGCCAGCAGCAAACAACCTAGCGGGGTTGCAGATACGCAGTATTTT. This chain links TRBV5-1 with TRBJ2-3; TRBD2 aligns across 9 bases. Germline V gene data show CDR1 as SGHRS and CDR2 as YFSETQ. V was pared by 4 bases and J by 4 bases, with 10 bases of the junction left unmatched. The CDR3 extends over 16 amino acids.

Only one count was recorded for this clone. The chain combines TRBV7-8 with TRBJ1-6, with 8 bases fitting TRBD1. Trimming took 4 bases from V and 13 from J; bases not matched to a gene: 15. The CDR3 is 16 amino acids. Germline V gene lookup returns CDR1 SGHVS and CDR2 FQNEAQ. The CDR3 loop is CASSSSTGARGSPLHF. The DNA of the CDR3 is TGTGCCAGCAGCTCTTCGACAGGGGCCCGGGGGAGCCCCCTCCACTTT.

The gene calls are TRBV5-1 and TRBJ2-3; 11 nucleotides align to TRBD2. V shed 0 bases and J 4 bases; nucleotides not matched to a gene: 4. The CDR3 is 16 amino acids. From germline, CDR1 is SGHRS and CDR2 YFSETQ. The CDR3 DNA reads TGCGCCAGCAGCTTGGTCCCTAGCGGGGGGTCAGATACGCAGTATTTT. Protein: CASSLVPSGGSDTQYF. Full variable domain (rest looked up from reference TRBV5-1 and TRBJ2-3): KAGVTQTPRYLIKTRGQQVTLSCSPISGHRSVSWYQQTPGQGLQFLFEYFSETQRNKGNFPGRFSGRQFSNSRSEMNVSTLELGDSALYLCASSLVPSGGSDTQYFGPGTRLTVL.

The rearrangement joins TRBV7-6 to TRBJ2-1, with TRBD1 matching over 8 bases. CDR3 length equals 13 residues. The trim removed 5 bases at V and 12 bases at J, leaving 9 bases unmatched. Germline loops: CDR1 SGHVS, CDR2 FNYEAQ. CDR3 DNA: TGTGCCAGCAGCCCGAGATTCGGGACAGGGCAGTTCTTC. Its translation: CASSPRFGTGQFF.

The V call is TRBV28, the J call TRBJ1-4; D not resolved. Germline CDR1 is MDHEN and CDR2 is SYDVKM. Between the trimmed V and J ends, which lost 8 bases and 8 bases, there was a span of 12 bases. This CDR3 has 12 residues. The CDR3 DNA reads TGTGCCAGCTCGTCCGGGGAAGAAAAACTGTTTTTT. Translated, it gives CASSSGEEKLFF. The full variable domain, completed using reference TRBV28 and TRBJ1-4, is DVKVTQSSRYLVKRTGEKVFLECVQDMDHENMFWYRQDPGLGLRLIYFSYDVKMKEKGDIPEGYSVSREKKERFSLILESASTNQTSMYLCASSSGEEKLFFGSGTQLSVL.

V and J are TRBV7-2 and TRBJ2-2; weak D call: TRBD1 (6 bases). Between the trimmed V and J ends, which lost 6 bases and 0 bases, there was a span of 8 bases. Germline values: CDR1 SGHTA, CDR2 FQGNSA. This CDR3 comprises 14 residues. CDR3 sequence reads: CASRQGANTGELFF. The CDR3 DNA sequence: TGTGCCAGCAGACAGGGCGCGAACACCGGGGAGCTGTTTTTT.

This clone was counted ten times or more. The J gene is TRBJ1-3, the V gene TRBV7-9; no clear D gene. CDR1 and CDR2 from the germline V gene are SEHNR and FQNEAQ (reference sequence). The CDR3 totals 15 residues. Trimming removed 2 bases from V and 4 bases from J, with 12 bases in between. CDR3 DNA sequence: TGTGCCAGCAGCTTAAAGCGCCGGTTAGGAAACACCATATATTTT. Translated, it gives CASSLKRRLGNTIYF.

DNA of the CDR3: TGTGCCAGCAGCCAAGTTGTCACGGGGGGAAACACCATATATTTT. Translated: CASSQVVTGGNTIYF. The rearrangement joins TRBV4-2 to TRBJ1-3; D unclear. Trimming shortened V by 1 base and J by 4 bases, and 11 bases separated the two germline ends. The CDR3 sequence is 15 residues long. Per germline, CDR1 LGHNA and CDR2 YNFKEQ.

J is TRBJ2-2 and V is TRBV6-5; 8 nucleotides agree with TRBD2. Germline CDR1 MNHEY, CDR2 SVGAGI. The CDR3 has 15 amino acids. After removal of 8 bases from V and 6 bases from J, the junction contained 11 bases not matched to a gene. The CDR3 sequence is CASQADGGASGELFF. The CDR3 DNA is TGTGCCAGCCAAGCAGACGGGGGGGCCTCCGGGGAGCTGTTTTTT.

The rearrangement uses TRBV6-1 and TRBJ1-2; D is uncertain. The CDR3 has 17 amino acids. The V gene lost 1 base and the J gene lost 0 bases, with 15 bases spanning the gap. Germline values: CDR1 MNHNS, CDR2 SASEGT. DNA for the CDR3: TGTGCCAGCAGTGAAGAAGAGGGATCAATAGCTAACTATGGCTACACCTTC. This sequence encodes CASSEEEGSIANYGYTF.

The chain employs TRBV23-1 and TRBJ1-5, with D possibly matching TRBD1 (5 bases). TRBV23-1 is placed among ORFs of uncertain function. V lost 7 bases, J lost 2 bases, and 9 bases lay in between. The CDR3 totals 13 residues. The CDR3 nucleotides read TGCGCCAGCACAATACAGGGCAATCAGCCCCAGCATTTT. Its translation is CASTIQGNQPQHF.

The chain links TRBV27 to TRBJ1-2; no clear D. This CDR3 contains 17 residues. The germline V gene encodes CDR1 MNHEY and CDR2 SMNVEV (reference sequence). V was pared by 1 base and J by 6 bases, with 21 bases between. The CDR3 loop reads CASSLYPTNSAGDGYTF. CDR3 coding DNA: TGTGCCAGCAGTTTATATCCTACGAACTCGGCGGGAGATGGCTACACCTTC.

For the CDR3, the DNA is TGTGCCAGCAGTACCGGAACCACTAGCGGGGATCAGTATTTT. It specifies CASSTGTTSGDQYF. V usage is TRBV6-2 or TRBV6-3 and J usage is TRBJ2-3; TRBD2 matches at 10 bases. Trimming took 5 bases from V and 12 from J; bases not matched to a gene: 11. Germline V lookup: CDR1 MNHEY, CDR2 SVGEGT. This CDR3 comprises 14 residues.

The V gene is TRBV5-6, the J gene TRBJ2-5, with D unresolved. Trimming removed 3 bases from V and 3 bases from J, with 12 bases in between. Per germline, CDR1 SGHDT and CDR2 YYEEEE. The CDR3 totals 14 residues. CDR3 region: CASSSAATKETQYF. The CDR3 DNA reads TGTGCCAGCAGCTCCGCCGCTACCAAAGAGACCCAGTACTTC.